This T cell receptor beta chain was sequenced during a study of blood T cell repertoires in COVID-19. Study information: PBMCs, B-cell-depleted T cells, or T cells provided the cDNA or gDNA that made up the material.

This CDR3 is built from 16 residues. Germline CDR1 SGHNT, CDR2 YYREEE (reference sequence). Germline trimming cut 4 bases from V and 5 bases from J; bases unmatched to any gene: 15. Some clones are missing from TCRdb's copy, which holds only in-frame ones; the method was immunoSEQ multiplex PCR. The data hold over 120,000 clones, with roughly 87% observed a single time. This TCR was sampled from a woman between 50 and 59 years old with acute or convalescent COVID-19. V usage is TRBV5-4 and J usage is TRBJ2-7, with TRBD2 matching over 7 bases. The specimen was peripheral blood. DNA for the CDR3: TGTGCCAGCAGCAGTAGCCTAGCGGCCCTCTTGAACGAGCAGTACTTC. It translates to CASSSSLAALLNEQYF. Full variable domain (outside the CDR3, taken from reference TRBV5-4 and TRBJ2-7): ETGVTQSPTHLIKTRGQQVTLRCSSQSGHNTVSWYQQALGQGPQFIFQYYREEENGRGNFPPRFSGLQFPNYSSELNVNALELDDSALYLCASSSSLAALLNEQYFGPGTRLTVT.